This record covers a single TCR beta chain. This entry is derived from a study of control samples from healthy donors and cancer patients. Per germline, CDR1 SGHKS and CDR2 YYEKEE (reference sequence). V was trimmed by 0 bases and J by 4 bases, leaving 8 bases between them. The CDR3 is made up of 14 amino acids. Some clones are missing from TCRdb's copy, which holds only in-frame ones; the method was immunoSEQ multiplex PCR. Of 63,000 or so clones in the sample, over 70% were seen once. The rearrangement links TRBV5-5 to TRBJ1-5; possibly TRBD1 for D (6 bases). This sequence was found in a man in his fifties in good health. The specimen was blood. The DNA of the CDR3 is TGTGCCAGCAGCTTGGGGGGGCTTAATCAGCCCCAGCATTTT. This gives the protein CASSLGGLNQPQHF.